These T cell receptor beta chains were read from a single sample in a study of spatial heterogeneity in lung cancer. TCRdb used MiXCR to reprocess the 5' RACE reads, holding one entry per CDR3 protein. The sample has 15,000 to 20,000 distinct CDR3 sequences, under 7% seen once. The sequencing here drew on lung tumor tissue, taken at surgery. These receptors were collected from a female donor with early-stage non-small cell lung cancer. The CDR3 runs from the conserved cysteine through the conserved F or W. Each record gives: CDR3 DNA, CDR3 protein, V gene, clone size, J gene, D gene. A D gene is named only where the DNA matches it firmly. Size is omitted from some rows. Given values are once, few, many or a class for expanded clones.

CDR3 DNA: TGCAGCGTTGTCCGGGAGTTTAACGAGCAGTACTTC
CDR3 protein: CSVVREFNEQYF
V gene: TRBV29-1
clone size: many
J gene: TRBJ2-7
D gene: .

CDR3 DNA: TGTGCCAGCAGTTCGTCAAGGTGGAACACTGAAGCTTTCTTT
CDR3 protein: CASSSSRWNTEAFF
V gene: TRBV28
clone size: many
J gene: TRBJ1-1
D gene: .

CDR3 DNA: TGTGCCAGCTCACCATCGCGCAGGGAGAGCGAGACCCAGTACTTC
CDR3 protein: CASSPSRRESETQYF
V gene: TRBV18
clone size: .
J gene: TRBJ2-5
D gene: .

CDR3 DNA: TGTGCCAGTAGTATAGGGCGGCTAGCGACGAACACCGGGGAGCTGTTTTTT
CDR3 protein: CASSIGRLATNTGELFF
V gene: TRBV19
clone size: many
J gene: TRBJ2-2
D gene: .

CDR3 DNA: TGCGCCAGCAGCTTGGTGTCTAGCGGCTACAATGAGCAGTTCTTC
CDR3 protein: CASSLVSSGYNEQFF
V gene: TRBV5-1
clone size: many
J gene: TRBJ2-1
D gene: TRBD2

CDR3 DNA: TGTGCCAGCAGCCTAGCACAATCCTATGGCTACACCTTC
CDR3 protein: CASSLAQSYGYTF
V gene: TRBV5-4
clone size: many
J gene: TRBJ1-2
D gene: .

CDR3 DNA: TGTGCCAGCAGCAGAGGGGCCGGCTACGAGCAGTACTTC
CDR3 protein: CASSRGAGYEQYF
V gene: TRBV7-2
clone size: many
J gene: TRBJ2-7
D gene: .

CDR3 DNA: TGTGCCAGCAGGAAGAACACTGAAGCTTTCTTT
CDR3 protein: CASRKNTEAFF
V gene: TRBV6-6
clone size: many
J gene: TRBJ1-1
D gene: .

CDR3 DNA: TGTGCCAGCAGCTCTGACAGTAAGTGGGGCAATGAGCAGTTCTTC
CDR3 protein: CASSSDSKWGNEQFF
V gene: TRBV7-9
clone size: many
J gene: TRBJ2-1
D gene: .

CDR3 DNA: TGTGCCAGCAGCCTGGACGGAGTTCAAGAGACCCAGTACTTC
CDR3 protein: CASSLDGVQETQYF
V gene: TRBV6-2/TRBV6-3
clone size: many
J gene: TRBJ2-5
D gene: .

CDR3 DNA: TGCGCCAGCAGCCAAGTCGCAGGGAAAGGTTCGGAAAAACTGTTTTTT
CDR3 protein: CASSQVAGKGSEKLFF
V gene: TRBV4-3
clone size: medium-sized
J gene: TRBJ1-4
D gene: .

CDR3 DNA: TGTGCCAGCAGACATCCACAGGGCCGTTCCGAAGCTTTCTTT
CDR3 protein: CASRHPQGRSEAFF
V gene: TRBV27
clone size: many
J gene: TRBJ1-1
D gene: .

CDR3 DNA: TGTGCCACCGGAGGGGGATCCGGGGCCAACGTCCTGACTTTC
CDR3 protein: CATGGGSGANVLTF
V gene: TRBV11-2
clone size: many
J gene: TRBJ2-6
D gene: .

CDR3 DNA: TGTGCCAGCTCACCACTGGGACATAACGCCGCCTACGAGCAGTACTTC
CDR3 protein: CASSPLGHNAAYEQYF
V gene: TRBV18
clone size: many
J gene: TRBJ2-7
D gene: .

CDR3 DNA: TGTGCCAGCAGTTTAAAAAACATTCAGTACTTC
CDR3 protein: CASSLKNIQYF
V gene: TRBV28
clone size: few
J gene: TRBJ2-4
D gene: .

CDR3 DNA: TGTGCCAGCAGCCAAGGACGGGGGGGACTAGCGGGTACCTACAATGAGCAGTTCTTC
CDR3 protein: CASSQGRGGLAGTYNEQFF
V gene: TRBV14
clone size: many
J gene: TRBJ2-1
D gene: TRBD2